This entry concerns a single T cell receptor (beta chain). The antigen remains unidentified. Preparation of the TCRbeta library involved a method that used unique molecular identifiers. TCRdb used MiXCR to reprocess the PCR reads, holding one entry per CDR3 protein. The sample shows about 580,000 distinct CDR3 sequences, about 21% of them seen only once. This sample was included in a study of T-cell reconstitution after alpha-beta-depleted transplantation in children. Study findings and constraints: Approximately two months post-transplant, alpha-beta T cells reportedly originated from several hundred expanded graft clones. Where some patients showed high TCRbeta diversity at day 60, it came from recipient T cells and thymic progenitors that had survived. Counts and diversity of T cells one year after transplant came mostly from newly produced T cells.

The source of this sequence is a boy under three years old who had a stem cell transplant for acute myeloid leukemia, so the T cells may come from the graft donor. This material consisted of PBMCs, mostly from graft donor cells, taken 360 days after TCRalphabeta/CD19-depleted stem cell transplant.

The CDR3 nucleotides are TGCAGTGCTATAGCGGGGGGGCCCCACGGGGAGCTGTTTTTT. Translated, it gives CSAIAGGPHGELFF. V is TRBV20-1 and J is TRBJ2-2, with 11 bases lining up with TRBD2. The CDR3 sequence is 14 residues long. V shed 4 bases, J shed 7 bases, and the junction held 5 bases outside the gene matches. Germline V lookup: CDR1 DFQATT, CDR2 SNEGSKA (reference sequence).